This entry concerns a single T cell receptor (beta chain). The antigen remains unidentified. CDR1 SGHDN and CDR2 FVKESK come from the germline V gene. The V gene lost 0 bases and the J gene lost 11 bases, with 13 bases spanning the gap. The CDR3 length is 13 residues. The data were taken from a study of response to subunit inactivated influenza vaccine. Overall study findings and caveats: Authors proposed each seasonal influenza vaccination draws in few new T cells.

TCRdb re-analysed the RT-PCR reads in MiXCR, keeping a single row per CDR3 protein. Here the sample spans 450,000 to 600,000 distinct CDR3 sequences, 16% being singletons. Sequences were derived from CD4+ T cells sorted from PBMCs, sampled around 25 months after vaccination. This sequence joins TRBV14 and TRBJ1-1, with D possibly matching TRBD1 (6 bases). The receptor was isolated from a man aged 50 to 69 who received an inactivated influenza vaccine. DNA for the CDR3: TGTGCCAGCAGCCAAGACAGGGGTGTTGCGGCTTTCTTT. Translating gives CASSQDRGVAAFF.